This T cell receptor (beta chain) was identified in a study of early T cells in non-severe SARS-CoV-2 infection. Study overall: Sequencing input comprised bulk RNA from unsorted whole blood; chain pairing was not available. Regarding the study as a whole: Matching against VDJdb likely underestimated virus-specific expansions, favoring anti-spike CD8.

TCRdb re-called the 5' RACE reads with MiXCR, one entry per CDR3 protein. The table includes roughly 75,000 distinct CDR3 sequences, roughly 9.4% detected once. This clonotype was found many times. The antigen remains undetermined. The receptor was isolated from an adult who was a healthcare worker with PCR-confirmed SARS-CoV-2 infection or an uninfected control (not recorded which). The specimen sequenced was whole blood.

CDR3 bases: TGTGCCAGTAGTATTAGCGGGCCGGAGAACAATGAGCAGTTCTTC. Translated, it gives CASSISGPENNEQFF. V is TRBV19 and J is TRBJ2-1; 7 nucleotides match TRBD2. V was clipped by 3 bases and J by 5 bases; unmatched bases: 7. This CDR3 comprises 15 residues. Germline lookup yields CDR1 LNHDA and CDR2 SQIVND (reference sequence).